This T cell receptor beta chain stems from a study of OX40 agonist ivuxolimab in advanced cancers. Study summary: Mean age approximately 59 years, range 23 to 79; nearly 85% male.

Samples were taken at baseline and on day 1 of cycles 4 and 7. There are 14 residues in the CDR3. Trimming removed 2 bases at V and 9 bases at J, with 17 bases between. Germline values: CDR1 MNHEY, CDR2 SVGAGI. General study findings and limits: Circulating CD4+ and CD8+ T cells showed clonal expansion by week 6 at 0.1 to 3.0 mg/kg.

This clone was detected a few times. No antigen is known for it. TCRdb's table, derived via immunoSEQ multiplex PCR, lists solely in-frame clones and lacks some. The table includes tens of thousands of clones, 86% detected once. The source of this sequence is an adult with an advanced solid tumor such as melanoma, head and neck, liver or kidney cancer. Source: CD4+ or CD8+ T cells sorted from blood, taken in a trial of the OX40 agonist ivuxolimab. The chain joins TRBV6-5 to TRBJ2-7; tentatively, D is TRBD1 or TRBD2 (5 bases each). CDR3 DNA: TGTGCCAGCAGTTACGGGACGGCGAACTCACGGCAGTACTTC. Translation: CASSYGTANSRQYF.